The source of this T cell receptor beta chain is a study of blood T cell repertoires in COVID-19. The CDR3 loop spans 14 amino acids. Germline assignment: CDR1 MNHEY and CDR2 SVGAGI. With respect to this clone: An end of the junction does not agree with germline; a read error may underlie this.

Profiling relied on immunoSEQ multiplex PCR, and the TCRdb table lists in-frame clones only, not all of them. Of about 160,000 clones in the sample, more than 60% were seen once. Material for sequencing was peripheral blood. The receptor was derived from a man aged 55-75 years with acute or convalescent COVID-19. The chain has TRBV6-5 and TRBJ1-1; 8 positions agree with TRBD1. CDR3 loop: CASGYRGGNTEAFF. The CDR3, as DNA: TGTGCCAGCGGTTACAGGGGGGGGAACACTGAAGCTTTCTTT.